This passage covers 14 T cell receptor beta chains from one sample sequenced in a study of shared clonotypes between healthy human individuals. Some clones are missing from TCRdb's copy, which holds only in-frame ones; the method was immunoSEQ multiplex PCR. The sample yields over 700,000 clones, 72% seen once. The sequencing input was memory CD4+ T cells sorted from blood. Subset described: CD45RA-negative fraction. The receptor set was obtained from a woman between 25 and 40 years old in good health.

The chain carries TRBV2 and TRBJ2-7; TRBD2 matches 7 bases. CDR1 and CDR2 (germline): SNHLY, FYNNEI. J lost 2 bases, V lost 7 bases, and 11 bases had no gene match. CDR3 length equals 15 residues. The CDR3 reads CASNPLAGEAYEQYF. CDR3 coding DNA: TGTGCCAGCAATCCACTGGCGGGAGAAGCCTACGAGCAGTACTTC.

CDR3 sequence: CASSLTQGRTGELFF. CDR3 sequence (DNA): TGTGCCAGCAGCTTGACACAGGGACGGACCGGGGAGCTGTTTTTT. The chain couples TRBV5-6 to TRBJ2-2; D possibly corresponds to TRBD1 (6 bases). The CDR3 spans 15 residues. Germline CDR1 reads SGHDT; CDR2 reads YYEEEE. V dropped 1 base and J dropped 5 bases, with 12 bases sitting between them.

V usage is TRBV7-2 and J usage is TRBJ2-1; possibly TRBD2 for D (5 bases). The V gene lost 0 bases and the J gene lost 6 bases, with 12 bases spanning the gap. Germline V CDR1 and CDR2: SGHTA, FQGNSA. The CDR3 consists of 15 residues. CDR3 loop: CASSLAELVVNEQFF. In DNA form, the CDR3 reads TGTGCCAGCAGCTTAGCCGAACTAGTTGTCAATGAGCAGTTCTTC.

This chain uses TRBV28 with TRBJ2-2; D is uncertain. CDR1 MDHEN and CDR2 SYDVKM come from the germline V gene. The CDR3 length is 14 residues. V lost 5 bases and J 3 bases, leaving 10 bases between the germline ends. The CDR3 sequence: CASSPLGYTGELFF. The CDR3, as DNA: TGTGCCAGCAGTCCCCTAGGGTACACCGGGGAGCTGTTTTTT.

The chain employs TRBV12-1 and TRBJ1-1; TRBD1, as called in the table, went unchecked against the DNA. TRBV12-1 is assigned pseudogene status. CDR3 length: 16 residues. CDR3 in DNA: TGTGCCAACCCAGGGCCCAGGGGATTATCGTACACTGAAGCTTTCTTT. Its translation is CANPGPRGLSYTEAFF.

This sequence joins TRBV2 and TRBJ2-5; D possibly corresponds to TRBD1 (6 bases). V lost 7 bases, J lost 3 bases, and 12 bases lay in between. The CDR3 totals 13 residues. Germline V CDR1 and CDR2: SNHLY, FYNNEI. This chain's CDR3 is CASIPTGEETQYF. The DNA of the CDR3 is TGTGCCAGCATCCCGACAGGCGAAGAGACCCAGTACTTC.

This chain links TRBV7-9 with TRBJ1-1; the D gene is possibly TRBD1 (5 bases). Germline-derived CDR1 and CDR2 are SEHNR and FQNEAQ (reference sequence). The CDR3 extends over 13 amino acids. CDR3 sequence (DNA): TGTGCGGGCCAGGGACCTAGTTACACTGAAGCTTTCTTT. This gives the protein CAGQGPSYTEAFF.

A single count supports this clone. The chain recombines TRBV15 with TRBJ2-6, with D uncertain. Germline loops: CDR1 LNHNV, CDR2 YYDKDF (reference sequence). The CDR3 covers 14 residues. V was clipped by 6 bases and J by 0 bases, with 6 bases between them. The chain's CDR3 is CATRLGSGANVLTF. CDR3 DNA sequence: TGTGCCACCAGGCTGGGCTCTGGGGCCAACGTCCTGACTTTC. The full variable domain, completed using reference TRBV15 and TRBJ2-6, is DAMVIQNPRYQVTQFGKPVTLSCSQTLNHNVMYWYQQKSSQAPKLLFHYYDKDFNNEADTPDNFQSRRPNTSFCFLDIRSPGLGDTAMYLCATRLGSGANVLTFGAGSRLTVL.

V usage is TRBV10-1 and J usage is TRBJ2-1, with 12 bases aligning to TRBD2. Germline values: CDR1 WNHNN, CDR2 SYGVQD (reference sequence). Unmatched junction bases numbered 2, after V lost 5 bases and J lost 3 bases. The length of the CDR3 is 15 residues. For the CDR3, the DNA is TGCGCCAGCAGTCCGACTAGCGGGAGCTACAATGAGCAGTTCTTC. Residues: CASSPTSGSYNEQFF.

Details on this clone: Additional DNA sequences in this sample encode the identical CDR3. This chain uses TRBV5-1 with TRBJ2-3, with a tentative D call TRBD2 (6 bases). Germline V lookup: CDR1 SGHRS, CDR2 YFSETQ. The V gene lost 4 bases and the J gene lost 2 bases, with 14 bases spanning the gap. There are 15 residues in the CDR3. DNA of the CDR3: TGCGCCAGCAGCCTAGCGACAGTAACCACAGATACGCAGTATTTT. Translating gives CASSLATVTTDTQYF.

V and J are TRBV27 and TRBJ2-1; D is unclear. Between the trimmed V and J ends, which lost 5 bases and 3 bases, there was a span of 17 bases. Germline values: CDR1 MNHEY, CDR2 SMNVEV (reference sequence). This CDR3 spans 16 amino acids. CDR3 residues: CASSPSRQISYNEQFF. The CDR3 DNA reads TGTGCCAGCAGTCCCTCGCGGCAGATTAGCTACAATGAGCAGTTCTTC.

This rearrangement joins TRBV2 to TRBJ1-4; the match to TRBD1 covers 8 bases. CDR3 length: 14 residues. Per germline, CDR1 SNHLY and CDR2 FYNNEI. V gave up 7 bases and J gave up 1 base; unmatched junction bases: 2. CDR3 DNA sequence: TGTGCCAGCATACAGGGGGTAACTAATGAAAAACTGTTTTTT. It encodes CASIQGVTNEKLFF.

The CDR3: CASSYSHSGRGSEQFF. The DNA of the CDR3 is TGTGCCAGCAGTTACTCACATAGCGGGAGAGGTAGTGAGCAGTTCTTC. This chain links TRBV6-5 with TRBJ2-1, with TRBD2 identical over 9 bases. CDR1 is MNHEY and CDR2 is SVGAGI in the germline V gene. The J segment lost 9 bases and the V segment lost 0 bases, leaving 9 bases of the junction unmatched. The CDR3 runs to 16 residues.

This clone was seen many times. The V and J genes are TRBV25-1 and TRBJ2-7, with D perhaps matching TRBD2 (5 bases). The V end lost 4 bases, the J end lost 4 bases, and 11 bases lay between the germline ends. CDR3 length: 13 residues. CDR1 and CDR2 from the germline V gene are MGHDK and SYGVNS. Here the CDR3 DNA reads TGTGCCAGCAGTGCCGGAGGAGCTTACGAGCAGTACTTC. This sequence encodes CASSAGGAYEQYF.